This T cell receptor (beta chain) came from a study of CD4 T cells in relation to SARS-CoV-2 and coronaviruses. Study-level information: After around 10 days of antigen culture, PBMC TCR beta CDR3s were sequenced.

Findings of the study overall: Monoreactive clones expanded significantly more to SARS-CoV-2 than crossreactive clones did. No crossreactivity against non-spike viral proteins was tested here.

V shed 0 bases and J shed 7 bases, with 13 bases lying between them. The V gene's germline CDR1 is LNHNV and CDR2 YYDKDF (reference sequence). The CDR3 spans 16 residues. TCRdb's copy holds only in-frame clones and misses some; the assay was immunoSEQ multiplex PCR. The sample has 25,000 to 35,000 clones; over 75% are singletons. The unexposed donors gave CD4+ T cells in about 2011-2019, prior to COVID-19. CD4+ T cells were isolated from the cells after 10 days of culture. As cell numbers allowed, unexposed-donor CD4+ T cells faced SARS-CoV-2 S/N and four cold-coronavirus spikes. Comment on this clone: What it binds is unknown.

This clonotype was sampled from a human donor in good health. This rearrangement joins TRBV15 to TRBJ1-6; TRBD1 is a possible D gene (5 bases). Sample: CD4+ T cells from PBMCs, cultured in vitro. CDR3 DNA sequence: TGTGCCACCAGCAGAGATCGGGACCTCTCAAATTCACCCCTCCACTTT. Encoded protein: CATSRDRDLSNSPLHF.